This T cell receptor (beta chain) was documented in a study of T cells in Graves' hyperthyroidism and ophthalmopathy (dated by TCRdb to between 2018 and 2021). About the study as a whole: A discovery cohort of about a hundred patients, about 44 with Graves' ophthalmopathy and approximately 55 with stable Graves' hyperthyroidism, was used to find distinguishing TCR V-J signatures. An independent validation cohort of under 20 hyperthyroidism patients and about 15 patients who later progressed to ophthalmopathy tested prospective prediction of ophthalmopathy. The 100 or so discovery patients were randomly divided into training and test sets at a 7:3 ratio. TCR Vbeta CDR3 sequencing of 140 or so peripheral blood samples (about 45 ophthalmopathy, about 75 hyperthyroidism and some 17 progressor patients) is reported in the paper. In over five Graves' hyperthyroidism patients, the study also compared T-cell repertoires from thyroid tissue with T-cell repertoires from blood. After blood sampling, hyperthyroidism patients were treated with methimazole at a starting dose of 30 mg daily, and ophthalmopathy patients were treated with high-dose intravenous methylprednisolone. Points the paper makes about the study in general: Most expanded thyroid clonotypes (frequency above 0.001) were also found in blood, which suggests that blood repertoires may mirror thyroid immune responses. In validation, the model predicted progression to ophthalmopathy a median of roughly 6.5 months before onset, with approximately 71% sensitivity and about 75% specificity. Sample size was not statistically predetermined, and investigators were not blinded to group allocation. A 13 V-J signature model separated ophthalmopathy from stable hyperthyroidism, with about 88% sensitivity and about 81% specificity in cross-validation and 80%/75% in testing.

This clonotype was seen ten or more times. Its antigen target is currently unknown. Base-call qualities are not available, and no considerably larger clone is one nucleotide away. The CDR3, cysteine through phenylalanine, is 15 amino acids long. Here the CDR3 DNA is all that survives: 45 bases in frame from base 1. Via the germline V gene, CDR1 is MGHRA and CDR2 YSYEKL. V lost 1 base and J lost 11 bases; the stretch between them is 15 bases long. The study excluded patients with uncontrolled infections, other autoimmune diseases, pregnancy or lactation. Diagnoses relied on clinical symptoms, serum thyroxine and TRAb, thyroid ultrasound and orbital computed tomography. Trizol reagent was used to extract total RNA, and RNA quality was then checked on an Agilent 2100 Bioanalyzer. TCR beta CDR3 regions were amplified from RNA transcripts. For the first round of RT-PCR on the TCR CDR3, the HTBI primer set was used together with the Qiagen OneStep RT-PCR kit. Libraries were constructed in a second round of multiplex PCR, after which size selection and purification were performed. Libraries were sequenced paired-end with 100 bp reads on an Illumina HiSeq2000. The paper's data handling went like this. SOAPnuke was used to process the raw data, with reads discarded if the reads contained adapters or uncalled bases, had a mean Phred below 15, or lacked an exact constant-primer or identifier match. High-quality paired reads were merged with COPE v1.2.5, and unique nucleotide sequences were defined as clonotypes. MiTCR v1.1 was used to align clonotypes to the IMGT TRBV, TRBD and TRBJ reference segments. Analysis was restricted to V-J combinations with a frequency above 0.0001, which covered about 99% of repertoires. A TCS score was defined as the ratio between F50 (clonal expansion) and ExV (chaos), using BLOSUM62-based TCRdist between CDR3 peptides within each V-J. Welch's t-statistics and random forest reduced 450 to 600 V-J features to roughly 13, which were used in a naive Bayes classifier (R e1071). The Morisita-Horn index was used to measure how similar the thyroid and blood repertoires were. TCRdb reprocessed the public reads (quality trimming at Q25 with fastp, clone calling with MiXCR) and kept in-frame beta chains. Each entry is one CDR3 protein sequence, shown with its most common DNA and genes. These V and J calls derive from TCRdb rather than the authors' analysis. This sample is represented by a few hundred thousand distinct CDR3 sequences; over 35% of them were singletons. The ten largest clones take up about two fifths of the sample.

The sequence joins TRBV4-1 to TRBJ1-6; TRBD1 could be the D gene, as 6 bases match. Sequencing used peripheral blood or thyroid tissue (not recorded which). This TCR came from an adult woman with Graves' disease, either hyperthyroidism or ophthalmopathy (not recorded which). The DNA is TGCGCCAGCAGCCAAGTAGGACAGAGGTTAGCACCCCTCCACTTT. Translated, it reads CASSQVGQRLAPLHF.